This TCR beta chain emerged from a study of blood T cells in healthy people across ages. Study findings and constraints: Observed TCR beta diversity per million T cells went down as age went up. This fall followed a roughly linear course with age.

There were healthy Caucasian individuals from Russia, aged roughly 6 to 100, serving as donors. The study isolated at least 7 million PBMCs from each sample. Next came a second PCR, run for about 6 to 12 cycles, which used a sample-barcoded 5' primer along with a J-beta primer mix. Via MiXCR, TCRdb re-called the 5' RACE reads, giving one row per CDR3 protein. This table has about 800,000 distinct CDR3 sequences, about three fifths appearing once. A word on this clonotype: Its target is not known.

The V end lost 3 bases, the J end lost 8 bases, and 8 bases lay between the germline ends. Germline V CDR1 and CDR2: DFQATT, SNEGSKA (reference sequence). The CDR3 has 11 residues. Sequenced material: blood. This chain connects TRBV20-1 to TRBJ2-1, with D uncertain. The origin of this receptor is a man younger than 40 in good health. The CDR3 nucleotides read TGCAGTGCTAGTTTCGCTGATGAGCAGTTCTTC. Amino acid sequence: CSASFADEQFF.